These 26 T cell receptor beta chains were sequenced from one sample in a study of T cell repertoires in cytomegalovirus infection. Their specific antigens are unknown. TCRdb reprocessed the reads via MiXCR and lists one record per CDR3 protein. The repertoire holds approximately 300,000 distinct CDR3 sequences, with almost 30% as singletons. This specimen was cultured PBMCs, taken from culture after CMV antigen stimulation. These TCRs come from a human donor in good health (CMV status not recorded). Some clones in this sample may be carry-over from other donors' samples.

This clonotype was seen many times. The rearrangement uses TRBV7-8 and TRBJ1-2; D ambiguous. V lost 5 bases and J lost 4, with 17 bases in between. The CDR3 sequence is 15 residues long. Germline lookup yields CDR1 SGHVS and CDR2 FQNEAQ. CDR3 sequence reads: CASSPSRGLSYGYTF. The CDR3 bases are TGTGCCAGCAGCCCCAGCCGGGGTTTAAGCTATGGCTACACCTTC.

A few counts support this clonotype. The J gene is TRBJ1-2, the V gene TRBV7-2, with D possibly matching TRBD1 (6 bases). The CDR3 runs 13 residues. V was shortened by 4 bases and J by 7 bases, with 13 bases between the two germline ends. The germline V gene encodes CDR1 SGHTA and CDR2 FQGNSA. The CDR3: CASSSTGLSGYTF. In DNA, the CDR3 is TGTGCCAGCAGCTCTACAGGGCTAAGTGGCTACACCTTC.

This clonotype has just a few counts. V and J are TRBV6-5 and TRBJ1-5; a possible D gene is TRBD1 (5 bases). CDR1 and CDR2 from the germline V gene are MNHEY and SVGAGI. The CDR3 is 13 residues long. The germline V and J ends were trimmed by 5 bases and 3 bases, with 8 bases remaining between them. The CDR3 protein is CASSDSTNQPQHF. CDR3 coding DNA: TGTGCCAGCAGTGACAGCACCAATCAGCCCCAGCATTTT.

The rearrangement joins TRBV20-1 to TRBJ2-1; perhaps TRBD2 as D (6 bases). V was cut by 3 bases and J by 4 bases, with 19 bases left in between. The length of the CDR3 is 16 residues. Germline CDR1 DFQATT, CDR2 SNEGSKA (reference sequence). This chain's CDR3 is CSASLREDSRYNEQFF. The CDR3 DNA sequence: TGCAGTGCTAGTCTGAGGGAGGATAGCAGGTACAATGAGCAGTTCTTC.

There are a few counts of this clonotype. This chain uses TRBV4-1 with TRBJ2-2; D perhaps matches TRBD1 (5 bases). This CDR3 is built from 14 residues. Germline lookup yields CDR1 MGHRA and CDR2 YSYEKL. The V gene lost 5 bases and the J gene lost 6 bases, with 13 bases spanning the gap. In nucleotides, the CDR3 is TGCGCCAGCAGCGACATCCCAGGGTCCGGGGAGCTGTTTTTT. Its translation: CASSDIPGSGELFF.

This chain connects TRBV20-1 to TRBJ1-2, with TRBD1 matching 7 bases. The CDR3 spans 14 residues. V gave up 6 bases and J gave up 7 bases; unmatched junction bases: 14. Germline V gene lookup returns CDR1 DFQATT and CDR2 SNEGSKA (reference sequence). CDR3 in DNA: TGCAGTGCCCAAATACAGGGGCAGGGTGGTGGCTACACCTTC. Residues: CSAQIQGQGGGYTF.

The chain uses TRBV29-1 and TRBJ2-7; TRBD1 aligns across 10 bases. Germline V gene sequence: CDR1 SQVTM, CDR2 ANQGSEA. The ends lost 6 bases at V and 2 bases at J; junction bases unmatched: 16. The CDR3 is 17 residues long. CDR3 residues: CSVVSSGTGAPAYEQYF. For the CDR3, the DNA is TGCAGCGTAGTTTCCTCCGGGACAGGGGCTCCTGCCTACGAGCAGTACTTC.

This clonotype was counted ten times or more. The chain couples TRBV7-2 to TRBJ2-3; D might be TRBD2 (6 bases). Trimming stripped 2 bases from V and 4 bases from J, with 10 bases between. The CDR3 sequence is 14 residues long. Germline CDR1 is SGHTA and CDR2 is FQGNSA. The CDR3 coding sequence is TGTGCCAGCAGCTTACGGCGGGGACCAGATACGCAGTATTTT. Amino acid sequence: CASSLRRGPDTQYF.

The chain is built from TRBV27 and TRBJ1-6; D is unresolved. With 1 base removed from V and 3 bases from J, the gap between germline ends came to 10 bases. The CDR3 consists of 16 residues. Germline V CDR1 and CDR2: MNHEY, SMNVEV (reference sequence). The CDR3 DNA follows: TGTGCCAGCAGTTTATTCCGGGGTAACTATAATTCACCCCTCCACTTT. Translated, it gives CASSLFRGNYNSPLHF.

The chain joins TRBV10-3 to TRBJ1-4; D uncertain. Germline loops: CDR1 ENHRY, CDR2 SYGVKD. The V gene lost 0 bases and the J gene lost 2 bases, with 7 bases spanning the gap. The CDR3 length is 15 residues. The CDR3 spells CAISESRTTNEKLFF. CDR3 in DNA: TGTGCCATCAGTGAGTCGAGGACTACTAATGAAAAACTGTTTTTT.

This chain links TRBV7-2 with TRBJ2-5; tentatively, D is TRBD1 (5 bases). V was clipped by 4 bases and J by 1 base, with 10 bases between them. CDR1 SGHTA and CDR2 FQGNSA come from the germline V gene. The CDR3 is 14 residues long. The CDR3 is CASSSRTSQETQYF. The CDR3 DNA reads TGTGCCAGCAGCTCCCGGACAAGCCAAGAGACCCAGTACTTC.

The CDR3 reads CAIEDRAGNSPLHF. As DNA, the CDR3 is TGTGCCATCGAGGACAGGGCTGGTAATTCACCCCTCCACTTT. V is TRBV7-6 and J is TRBJ1-6, with 8 bases that match TRBD1. The CDR3 totals 14 residues. The V gene's germline CDR1 is SGHVS and CDR2 FNYEAQ. V lost 10 bases to trimming and J lost 6 bases; unmatched junction nucleotides: 8. The variable domain in full, with the rest retrieved from reference TRBV7-6 and TRBJ1-6, is GAGVSQSPRYKVTKRGQDVALRCDPISGHVSLYWYRQALGQGPEFLTYFNYEAQQDKSGLPNDRFSAERPEGSISTLTIQRTEQRDSAMYRCAIEDRAGNSPLHFGNGTRLTVT.

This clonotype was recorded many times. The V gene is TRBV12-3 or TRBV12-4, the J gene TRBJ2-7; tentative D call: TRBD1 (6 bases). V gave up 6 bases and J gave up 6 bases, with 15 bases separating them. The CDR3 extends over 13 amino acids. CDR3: CASRPWDIGEQYF. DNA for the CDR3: TGTGCCAGCAGACCCTGGGACATCGGCGAGCAGTACTTC.

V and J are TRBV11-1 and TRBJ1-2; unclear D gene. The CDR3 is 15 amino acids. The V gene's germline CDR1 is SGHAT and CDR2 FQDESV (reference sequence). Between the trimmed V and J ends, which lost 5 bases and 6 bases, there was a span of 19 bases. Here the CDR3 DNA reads TGTGCCAGCAGCCCCACTGACGGCCCGATAGATGGCTACACCTTC. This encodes CASSPTDGPIDGYTF.

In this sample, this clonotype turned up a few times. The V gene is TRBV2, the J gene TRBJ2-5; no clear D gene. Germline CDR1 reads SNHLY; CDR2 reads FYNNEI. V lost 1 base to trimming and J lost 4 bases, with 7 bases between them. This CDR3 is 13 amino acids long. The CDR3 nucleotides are TGTGCCAGCAGTGAAGGAGTTTCAGAGACCCAGTACTTC. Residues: CASSEGVSETQYF.

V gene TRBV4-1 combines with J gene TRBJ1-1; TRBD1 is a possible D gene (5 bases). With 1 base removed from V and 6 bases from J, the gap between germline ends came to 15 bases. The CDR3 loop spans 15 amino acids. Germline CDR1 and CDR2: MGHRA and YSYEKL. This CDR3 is CASSQVPVGGAEAFF. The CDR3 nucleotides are TGCGCCAGCAGCCAAGTTCCAGTCGGAGGGGCTGAAGCTTTCTTT.

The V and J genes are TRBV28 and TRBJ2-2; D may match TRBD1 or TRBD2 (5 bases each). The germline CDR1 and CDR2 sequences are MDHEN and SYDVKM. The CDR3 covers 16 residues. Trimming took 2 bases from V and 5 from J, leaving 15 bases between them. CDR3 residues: CASSLIGTRGTGELFF. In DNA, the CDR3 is TGTGCCAGCAGTTTAATAGGGACCCGCGGGACCGGGGAGCTGTTTTTT. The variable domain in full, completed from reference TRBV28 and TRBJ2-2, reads DVKVTQSSRYLVKRTGEKVFLECVQDMDHENMFWYRQDPGLGLRLIYFSYDVKMKEKGDIPEGYSVSREKKERFSLILESASTNQTSMYLCASSLIGTRGTGELFFGEGSRLTVL.

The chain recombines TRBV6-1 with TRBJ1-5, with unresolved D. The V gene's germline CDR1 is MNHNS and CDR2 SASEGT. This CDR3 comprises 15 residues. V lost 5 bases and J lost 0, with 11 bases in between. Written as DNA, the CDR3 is TGTGCCAGCAGTTTACAGCCGCATAGCAATCAGCCCCAGCATTTT. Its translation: CASSLQPHSNQPQHF.

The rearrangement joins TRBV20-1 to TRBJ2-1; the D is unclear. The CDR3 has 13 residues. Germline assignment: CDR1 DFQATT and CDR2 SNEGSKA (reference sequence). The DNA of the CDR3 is TGCAGCCCTACTCCCAGGAGCTACAATGAGCAGTTCTTC. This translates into CSPTPRSYNEQFF.

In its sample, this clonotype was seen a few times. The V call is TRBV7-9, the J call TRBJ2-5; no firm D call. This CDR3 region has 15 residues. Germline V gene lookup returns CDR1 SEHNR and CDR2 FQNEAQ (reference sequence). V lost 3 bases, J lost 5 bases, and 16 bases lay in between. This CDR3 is CASSFPDGSRETQYF. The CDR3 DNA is TGTGCCAGCAGCTTCCCCGACGGGTCGAGGGAGACCCAGTACTTC.

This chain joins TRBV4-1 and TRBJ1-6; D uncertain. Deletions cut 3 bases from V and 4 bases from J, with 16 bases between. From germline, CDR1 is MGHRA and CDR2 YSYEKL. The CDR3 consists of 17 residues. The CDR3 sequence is CASSHPGRAPYNSPLHF. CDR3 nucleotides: TGCGCCAGCAGCCACCCGGGAAGGGCGCCTTATAATTCACCCCTCCACTTT.

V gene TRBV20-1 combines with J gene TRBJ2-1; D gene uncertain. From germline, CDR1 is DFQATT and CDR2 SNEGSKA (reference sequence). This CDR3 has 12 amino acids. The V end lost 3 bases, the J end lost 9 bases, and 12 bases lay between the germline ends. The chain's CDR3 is CSASFHSSEQFF. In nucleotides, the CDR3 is TGCAGTGCTAGTTTCCACAGTAGTGAGCAGTTCTTC.

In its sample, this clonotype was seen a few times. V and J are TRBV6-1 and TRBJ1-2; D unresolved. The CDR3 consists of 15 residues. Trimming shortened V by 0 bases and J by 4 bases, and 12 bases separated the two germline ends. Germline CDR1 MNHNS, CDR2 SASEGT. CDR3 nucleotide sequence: TGTGCCAGCAGTGAAGCAAGATCCGGGAGCTATGGCTACACCTTC. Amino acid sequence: CASSEARSGSYGYTF.

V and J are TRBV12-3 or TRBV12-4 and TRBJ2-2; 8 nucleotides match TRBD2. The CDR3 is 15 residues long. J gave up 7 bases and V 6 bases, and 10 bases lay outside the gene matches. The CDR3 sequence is CASSPGGGRGGELFF. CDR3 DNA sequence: TGTGCCAGCAGCCCCGGCGGGGGGCGGGGCGGGGAGCTGTTTTTT.

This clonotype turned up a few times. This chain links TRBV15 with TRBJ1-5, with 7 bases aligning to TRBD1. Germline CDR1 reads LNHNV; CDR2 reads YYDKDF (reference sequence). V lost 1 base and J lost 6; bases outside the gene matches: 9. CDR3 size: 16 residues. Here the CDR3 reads CATSRGGQAASQPQHF. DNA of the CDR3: TGTGCCACCAGCAGAGGAGGACAGGCGGCAAGTCAGCCCCAGCATTTT.

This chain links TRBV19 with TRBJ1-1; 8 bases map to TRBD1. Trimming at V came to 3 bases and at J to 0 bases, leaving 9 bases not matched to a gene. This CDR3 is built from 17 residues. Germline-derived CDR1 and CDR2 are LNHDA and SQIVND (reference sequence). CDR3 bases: TGTGCCAGTAGTATTTCCCCCCGGGACAGGATGAACACTGAAGCTTTCTTT. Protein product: CASSISPRDRMNTEAFF.